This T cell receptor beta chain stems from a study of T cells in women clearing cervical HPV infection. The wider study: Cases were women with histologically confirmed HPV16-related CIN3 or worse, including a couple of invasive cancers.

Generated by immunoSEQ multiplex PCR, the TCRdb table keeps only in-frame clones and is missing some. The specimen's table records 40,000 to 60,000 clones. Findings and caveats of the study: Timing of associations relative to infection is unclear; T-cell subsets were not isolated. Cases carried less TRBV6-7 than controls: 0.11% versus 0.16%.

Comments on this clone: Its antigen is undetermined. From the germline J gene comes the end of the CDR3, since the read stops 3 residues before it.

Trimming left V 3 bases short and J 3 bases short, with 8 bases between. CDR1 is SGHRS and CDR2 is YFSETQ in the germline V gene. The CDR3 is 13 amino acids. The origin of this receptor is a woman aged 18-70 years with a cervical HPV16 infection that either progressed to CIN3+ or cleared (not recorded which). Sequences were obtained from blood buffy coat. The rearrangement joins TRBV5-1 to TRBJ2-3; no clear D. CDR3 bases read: TGCGCCAGCAGCTCGATGAGGACAGATACG. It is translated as CASSSMRTDT. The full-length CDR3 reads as CASSSMRTDTQYF.